These 21 T cell receptor beta chains came from one sample sequenced in a study of blood T cells in healthy people across ages. With a J-beta primer mix and a sample-barcoded 5' primer, a second PCR ran roughly 7 to 11 cycles. TCRdb used MiXCR to reprocess the 5' RACE reads, holding one entry per CDR3 protein. The sample records 700,000 to 800,000 distinct CDR3 sequences, around 46% being singletons. The sequenced material came from blood. These receptors all come from a woman aged 55-70 years in good health.

The chain recombines TRBV10-1 with TRBJ2-5, with a tentative D call TRBD2 (5 bases). The germline V and J ends were trimmed by 0 bases and 4 bases, with 12 bases remaining between them. Germline-derived CDR1 and CDR2 are WNHNN and SYGVQD (reference sequence). CDR3 length: 15 residues. The CDR3 bases are TGCGCCAGCAGTGAGTCGAAAGTGGGGAGAGAGACCCAGTACTTC. Translating it yields CASSESKVGRETQYF.

The rearrangement joins TRBV20-1 to TRBJ2-5; 10 positions agree with TRBD2. V trimming: 5 bases; J trimming: 4 bases; junction bases outside the gene matches: 13. Germline V gives CDR1 DFQATT, CDR2 SNEGSKA (reference sequence). This CDR3 has 16 amino acids. The DNA for the CDR3 is TGCAGTGCTTCCTCGATAGCGGGAGGTGTGAGAGAGACCCAGTACTTC. Amino acid sequence: CSASSIAGGVRETQYF.

This chain links TRBV20-1 with TRBJ2-5; weak D call: TRBD2 (5 bases). The CDR3 covers 11 residues. V was shortened by 7 bases and J by 5 bases, with 11 bases between the two germline ends. The germline V gene encodes CDR1 DFQATT and CDR2 SNEGSKA (reference sequence). The CDR3 sequence: CSGAGGETQYF. Here the CDR3 DNA reads TGCAGTGGGGCGGGCGGGGAGACCCAGTACTTC.

J is TRBJ2-1 and V is TRBV20-1; unclear D gene. Germline loops: CDR1 DFQATT, CDR2 SNEGSKA (reference sequence). V gave up 8 bases and J gave up 5 bases, with 16 bases separating them. The CDR3 sequence is 13 residues long. The CDR3 protein is CSPLGRAHNEQFF. The CDR3 DNA sequence: TGCAGTCCGCTCGGTAGGGCCCACAATGAGCAGTTCTTC.

The rearrangement uses TRBV6-5 and TRBJ2-1; D is possibly TRBD2 (5 bases). The germline V and J ends were trimmed by 2 bases and 6 bases, with 14 bases remaining between them. Germline-derived CDR1 and CDR2 are MNHEY and SVGAGI. The length of the CDR3 is 15 residues. CDR3 coding DNA: TGTGCCAGCAGTTACGAGGGTCGCCCCGGCAATGAGCAGTTCTTC. The encoded protein is CASSYEGRPGNEQFF.

This clonotype was recorded only once. The V gene is TRBV29-1, the J gene TRBJ2-3; TRBD2 might be the D (5 bases). In germline, CDR1 is SQVTM, CDR2 ANQGSEA. The CDR3 sequence is 13 residues long. The V end was cut by 4 bases, the J end by 2 bases, with 10 bases between. DNA for the CDR3: TGCAGCGTTGCTCAGCGGATCACAGATACGCAGTATTTT. Protein: CSVAQRITDTQYF.

J is TRBJ1-2 and V is TRBV25-1, with D maybe TRBD1 (5 bases). In germline, CDR1 is MGHDK, CDR2 SYGVNS. Trimming cost V 2 bases and J 3 bases, with 7 bases left between them. This CDR3 region has 13 residues. For the CDR3, the DNA is TGTGCCAGCAGTGAAGCACAGGACTATGGCTACACCTTC. It translates to CASSEAQDYGYTF.

V usage is TRBV9 and J usage is TRBJ2-7; D call uncertain. V lost 0 bases and J 3 bases, leaving 13 bases between the germline ends. This CDR3 comprises 15 residues. Germline V gives CDR1 SGDLS, CDR2 YYNGEE. The CDR3 sequence: CASSVDPGLVYEQYF. CDR3 DNA sequence: TGTGCCAGCAGCGTAGACCCCGGTTTGGTCTACGAGCAGTACTTC.

J is TRBJ2-7 and V is TRBV28; tentative D call: TRBD2 (5 bases). CDR1 is MDHEN and CDR2 is SYDVKM in the germline V gene. The length of the CDR3 is 15 residues. V dropped 3 bases and J dropped 3 bases, with 15 bases sitting between them. In DNA form, the CDR3 reads TGTGCCAGCAGTTTTTCCGGCACCCGGGGCTACGAGCAGTACTTC. Amino acid sequence: CASSFSGTRGYEQYF.

The chain carries TRBV12-3 or TRBV12-4 and TRBJ1-2; no reliable D call. V lost 4 bases, J lost 8 bases, and 17 bases lay in between. CDR3 size: 14 residues. CDR3 DNA sequence: TGTGCCAGCAGTTCAGGCCCTAACAAGGAGGGCTACACCTTC. It codes for CASSSGPNKEGYTF.

This clonotype was detected a few times. The V call is TRBV6-2 or TRBV6-3, the J call TRBJ2-5; 12 bases map to TRBD2. V shed 6 bases, J shed 5 bases, and the junction held 19 bases outside the gene matches. The CDR3 contains 19 residues. From germline, CDR1 is MNHEY and CDR2 SVGEGT. CDR3 residues: CASRLTSGSLIIRWETQYF. The CDR3 region has the DNA TGTGCCAGCAGACTGACTAGCGGGAGTTTGATAATTCGTTGGGAGACCCAGTACTTC.

The chain carries TRBV13 and TRBJ2-7; no reliable D call. CDR3 size: 13 residues. The V and J ends lost 4 bases and 7 bases respectively, with 14 bases between them. Germline V gene sequence: CDR1 PRHDT, CDR2 FYEKMQ (reference sequence). CDR3 sequence: CASSWSVDNEQYF. As DNA, the CDR3 is TGTGCCAGCAGCTGGAGCGTCGACAATGAGCAGTACTTC.

The CDR3 protein is CSVAWGLAAYEQYF. The CDR3, as DNA: TGCAGCGTTGCGTGGGGACTAGCGGCTTACGAGCAGTACTTC. This sequence joins TRBV29-1 and TRBJ2-7; 11 positions agree with TRBD2. This CDR3 has 14 amino acids. CDR1 SQVTM and CDR2 ANQGSEA come from the germline V gene. V lost 4 bases and J lost 4; bases outside the gene matches: 6.

This clonotype turned up a few times. This chain connects TRBV12-3 or TRBV12-4 to TRBJ2-1, with D unclear. The CDR3 totals 14 residues. V lost 7 bases and J 5 bases, leaving 15 bases between the germline ends. The CDR3 DNA follows: TGTGCCAGCACCCAAGGCTCGTATGACAATGAGCAGTTCTTC. Residues: CASTQGSYDNEQFF.

The CDR3 protein is CSARLAPGGETQYF. DNA of the CDR3: TGCAGTGCTAGACTCGCACCGGGAGGCGAGACCCAGTACTTC. The chain links TRBV20-1 to TRBJ2-5; 7 bases are a match to TRBD2. Germline CDR1 is DFQATT and CDR2 is SNEGSKA (reference sequence). J gave up 5 bases and V 2 bases, and 8 bases lay outside the gene matches. The CDR3 has 14 residues.

This clonotype was counted between two and nine times. The V and J genes are TRBV28 and TRBJ2-4, with D unclear. The CDR3 is made up of 13 amino acids. V gave up 6 bases and J gave up 7 bases, with 13 bases separating them. Germline V lookup: CDR1 MDHEN, CDR2 SYDVKM. The CDR3 sequence: CASRDPWRNIQYF. The CDR3, as DNA: TGTGCCAGCAGAGATCCCTGGCGGAACATTCAGTACTTC.

This clonotype was seen only a few times. This chain joins TRBV6-5 and TRBJ2-5; 12 bases are a match to TRBD2. There are 16 residues in the CDR3. The V and J ends lost 0 bases and 6 bases, in that order; junction bases with no gene match: 5. Germline loops: CDR1 MNHEY, CDR2 SVGAGI. The CDR3 nucleotides read TGTGCCAGCAGTTACTCTCTAGCGGGAGGGGGAAAGACCCAGTACTTC. It specifies CASSYSLAGGGKTQYF.

The rearrangement links TRBV6-5 to TRBJ1-5, with no clear D. In germline, CDR1 is MNHEY, CDR2 SVGAGI. V was clipped by 6 bases and J by 4 bases, with 4 bases between them. CDR3 length equals 11 residues. The CDR3 spells CASRSNQPQHF. The CDR3, as DNA: TGTGCCAGCAGGTCAAATCAGCCCCAGCATTTT.

The V call is TRBV2, the J call TRBJ2-7; D gene unclear. The V end lost 4 bases, the J end lost 2 bases, and 9 bases lay between the germline ends. The germline V gene encodes CDR1 SNHLY and CDR2 FYNNEI. The CDR3 runs 13 residues. Here the CDR3 DNA reads TGTGCCAGCAGTGTAGGGCGAGCCTACGAGCAGTACTTC. Its translation: CASSVGRAYEQYF. Looking up the rest from reference TRBV2 and TRBJ2-7 gives the full variable domain: EPEVTQTPSHQVTQMGQEVILRCVPISNHLYFYWYRQILGQKVEFLVSFYNNEISEKSEIFDDQFSVERPDGSNFTLKIRSTKLEDSAMYFCASSVGRAYEQYFGPGTRLTVT.

CDR3 loop: CASSGQALYGYTF. The CDR3 DNA reads TGTGCCAGCAGTGGACAGGCTTTGTATGGCTACACCTTC. This rearrangement joins TRBV28 to TRBJ1-2; 7 positions agree with TRBD1. The junction had 5 bases not matched to a gene; V was cut back by 5 bases and J by 5 bases. This CDR3 region has 13 residues. From germline, CDR1 is MDHEN and CDR2 SYDVKM.

This clonotype has at least ten counts. This chain links TRBV24-1 with TRBJ2-3; D is unresolved. V was pared by 5 bases and J by 0 bases, with 5 bases between. The CDR3 is 13 residues long. CDR1 and CDR2 (germline): KGHDR, SFDVKD. In DNA, the CDR3 is TGTGCCACCAGTGGGGATAGCACAGATACGCAGTATTTT. Residues: CATSGDSTDTQYF.